This record concerns one T cell receptor beta chain sequence. Antigen unknown. The study ran its PCR with 60 Vbeta and 13 Jbeta primers. Clones were sequenced by immunoSEQ multiplex PCR, and TCRdb holds only the in-frame ones, with some missing. This table has about 170,000 clones, 80% appearing once. The source of the sample is a study of cytomegalovirus exposure and HLA in healthy donors. The CDR3 sequence is 16 residues long. CDR1 is ENHRY, CDR2 SYGVKD, per germline. Trimming at V came to 4 bases and at J to 0 bases, leaving 5 bases not matched to a gene. Study outcomes and limitations: In an earlier analysis, in 620 or so donors, most V segments appeared productive either ~90% or ~30% of the time. Associated with cytomegalovirus, according to the listing, were 150 to 200 TCR beta chains.

The sequence derives from a male donor in good health and CMV-seronegative. The chain employs TRBV10-3 and TRBJ1-5, with 8 positions matching TRBD1. Sequenced input: PBMCs. The CDR3, as DNA: TGTGCCATCAGTGGCGGACAGGGTAATAGCAATCAGCCCCAGCATTTT. Its translation: CAISGGQGNSNQPQHF.